What follows are 30 T cell receptor beta chains derived from one specimen sequenced in a study of CD8+ T cells in alopecia areata. This sample's treatment: oral pan-JAK inhibitor, 5-10 mg twice daily. It was cDNA, reverse transcribed from extracted RNA, that served as the sequencing template. Some clones are missing from TCRdb's copy, which holds only in-frame ones; the method was immunoSEQ multiplex PCR. Altogether about 250,000 clones are present, roughly 63% being singletons, with the ten largest covering roughly 0.93%. The sequencing used CD4+ T cells sorted from blood, collected between weeks 51 and 52, from a patient treated with tofacitinib. The receptors come from a human donor with alopecia areata.

On this clone: Compared with germline, one end of the junction differs, possibly owing to a read error. This chain links TRBV30 with TRBJ1-3; D possibly corresponds to TRBD1 (5 bases). The CDR3 spans 15 residues. From germline, CDR1 is GTSNPN and CDR2 SVGIG (reference sequence). The CDR3 here is CAWRGGTNSGNTIYF. CDR3 DNA sequence: TGTGCTTGGAGGGGAGGGACCAACTCTGGAAACACCATATATTTT.

The rearrangement uses TRBV5-1 and TRBJ2-2, with D possibly being TRBD2 (5 bases). The CDR3 covers 13 residues. Germline assignment: CDR1 SGHRS and CDR2 YFSETQ. The ends were cut back, 3 bases at V and 6 bases at J, with 9 bases in the middle. CDR3 coding DNA: TGCGCCAGCAGCTCGGGGAAGGCCGGGGAGCTGTTTTTT. Translated: CASSSGKAGELFF.

The genes are TRBV5-1 and TRBJ1-4; D is ambiguous. With 4 bases removed from V and 0 bases from J, the gap between germline ends came to 13 bases. The CDR3 is made up of 16 amino acids. The germline V gene has CDR1 SGHRS and CDR2 YFSETQ. The CDR3 reads CASSRTIQATNEKLFF. The CDR3 DNA follows: TGCGCCAGCAGCCGGACTATCCAAGCAACTAATGAAAAACTGTTTTTT.

A word on this clone: Other DNA sequences of this sample code for an identical CDR3. V and J are TRBV5-1 and TRBJ2-1; D unresolved. The germline V gene encodes CDR1 SGHRS and CDR2 YFSETQ. V lost 1 base and J 4 bases, leaving 0 bases between the germline ends. This CDR3 spans 11 amino acids. This chain's CDR3 is CASSLYNEQFF. DNA of the CDR3: TGCGCCAGCAGCTTGTACAATGAGCAGTTCTTC.

As for this clone: Distinct nucleotide sequences in the sample also encode this CDR3. The chain carries TRBV29-1 and TRBJ1-5; no clear D gene. Germline V gives CDR1 SQVTM, CDR2 ANQGSEA. This CDR3 is 13 amino acids long. The V end lost 4 bases, the J end lost 1 base, and 8 bases lay between the germline ends. CDR3 sequence (DNA): TGCAGCGTTGGGGGAGACAGCAATCAGCCCCAGCATTTT. Translating it yields CSVGGDSNQPQHF.

The CDR3 protein is CSVDADFQETQYF. The CDR3 bases are TGCAGCGTTGATGCGGACTTCCAAGAGACCCAGTACTTC. The chain joins TRBV29-1 to TRBJ2-5, with a possible D match to TRBD2 (5 bases). The CDR3 runs to 13 residues. Looked up from germline, CDR1 is SQVTM and CDR2 is ANQGSEA. V gave up 3 bases and J gave up 1 base, with 9 bases separating them.

This clone was picked up one time. The chain couples TRBV4-2 to TRBJ1-6; TRBD1 agrees at 9 bases. This CDR3 is built from 13 residues. The germline gives CDR1 LGHNA, CDR2 YNFKEQ. Losses at the gene ends were 3 bases for V and 9 bases for J; bases not matched to a gene: 0. In DNA form, the CDR3 reads TGTGCCAGCAGCCAGGACAGGGGTTCACCCCTCCACTTT. Protein product: CASSQDRGSPLHF.

The chain couples TRBV30 to TRBJ1-2; D unclear. Trimming took 0 bases from V and 3 from J, leaving 11 bases between them. The CDR3 is 14 residues long. The germline V gene encodes CDR1 GTSNPN and CDR2 SVGIG (reference sequence). As DNA, the CDR3 is TGTGCCTGGAGTGTTCGGCCCTACGACTATGGCTACACCTTC. Translated: CAWSVRPYDYGYTF.

This clone showed up just a few times. J is TRBJ2-2 and V is TRBV19; possibly TRBD1 or TRBD2 for D (6 bases each). V lost 5 bases and J 1 base, leaving 14 bases between the germline ends. The CDR3 is made up of 16 amino acids. The germline gives CDR1 LNHDA, CDR2 SQIVND (reference sequence). As DNA, the CDR3 is TGTGCCAGTAGTCAACCCCGGGGGCAGAACACCGGGGAGCTGTTTTTT. This gives the protein CASSQPRGQNTGELFF.

The J gene is TRBJ1-2, the V gene TRBV6-5; D not certain. V shed 2 bases and J shed 2 bases, with 6 bases lying between them. Per germline, CDR1 MNHEY and CDR2 SVGAGI. This CDR3 has 13 residues. CDR3: CASSYGRNYGYTF. In DNA, the CDR3 is TGTGCCAGCAGTTACGGCAGAAACTATGGCTACACCTTC.

V is TRBV27 and J is TRBJ1-6, with a possible D match to TRBD1 (6 bases). V was shortened by 4 bases and J by 7 bases, with 14 bases between the two germline ends. CDR3 length: 15 amino acids. Germline V gene lookup returns CDR1 MNHEY and CDR2 SMNVEV (reference sequence). The CDR3: CASSSRTGGNSPLHF. The CDR3 nucleotides read TGTGCCAGCAGTTCCAGAACGGGGGGCAATTCACCCCTCCACTTT.

The genes are TRBV5-1 and TRBJ2-1; no clear D. CDR3 length: 13 amino acids. Trimming pared 3 bases from V and 3 bases from J, leaving 7 bases between. The germline V gene encodes CDR1 SGHRS and CDR2 YFSETQ. For the CDR3, the DNA is TGCGCCAGCAGCTCCAGAATCTACAATGAGCAGTTCTTC. This encodes CASSSRIYNEQFF.

This sequence joins TRBV30 and TRBJ1-6; D unresolved. The germline V gene encodes CDR1 GTSNPN and CDR2 SVGIG (reference sequence). The germline V and J ends were trimmed by 1 base and 8 bases, with 18 bases remaining between them. The CDR3 has 16 amino acids. The CDR3 coding sequence is TGTGCCTGGAGTGCACCCCGAACAAGGGCGGATTCACCCCTCCACTTT. Protein sequence: CAWSAPRTRADSPLHF. The entire variable domain, with the rest obtained from reference TRBV30 and TRBJ1-6, is as follows: SQTIHQWPATLVQPVGSPLSLECTVEGTSNPNLYWYRQAAGRGLQLLFYSVGIGQISSEVPQNLSASRPQDRQFILSSKKLLLSDSGFYLCAWSAPRTRADSPLHFGNGTRLTVT.

On this clone: Distinct nucleotide sequences in the sample also encode this CDR3. The chain carries TRBV29-1 and TRBJ2-1; no firm D call. The germline V and J ends were trimmed by 6 bases and 7 bases, with 7 bases remaining between them. Germline-derived CDR1 and CDR2 are SQVTM and ANQGSEA. The CDR3 contains 10 residues. This CDR3 reads CSVDSNEQFF. CDR3 sequence (DNA): TGCAGCGTCGACTCTAATGAGCAGTTCTTC.

The V and J genes are TRBV29-1 and TRBJ1-1; D is unclear. V was trimmed by 3 bases and J by 4 bases, leaving 15 bases between them. The germline gives CDR1 SQVTM, CDR2 ANQGSEA. The CDR3 consists of 14 residues. For the CDR3, the DNA is TGCAGCGTTGATATTCGGGTTCTCGGCACTGAAGCTTTCTTT. Its translation is CSVDIRVLGTEAFF.

The chain is built from TRBV29-1 and TRBJ2-3; D unclear. Germline V CDR1 and CDR2: SQVTM, ANQGSEA. CDR3 length: 12 amino acids. V dropped 5 bases and J dropped 1 base, with 7 bases sitting between them. The CDR3 DNA follows: TGCAGCGTTTGGAAGGGCACAGATACGCAGTATTTT. This gives the protein CSVWKGTDTQYF.

The chain recombines TRBV29-1 with TRBJ2-4; tentative D call: TRBD2 (6 bases). The CDR3 spans 12 residues. Germline V lookup: CDR1 SQVTM, CDR2 ANQGSEA. Trimming removed 7 bases at V and 11 bases at J, with 18 bases between. The CDR3 spells CSARDSPRLQYF. The CDR3 DNA is TGCAGCGCCCGGGACTCCCCACGTCTTCAGTACTTC.

Here the CDR3 reads CASSSDRGTEAFF. The CDR3 DNA follows: TGCGCCAGCAGCTCGGACAGGGGCACTGAAGCTTTCTTT. The J gene is TRBJ1-1, the V gene TRBV5-1; 9 bases fit TRBD1. Trimming took 3 bases from V and 4 from J; bases not matched to a gene: 1. This CDR3 has 13 residues. In germline, CDR1 is SGHRS, CDR2 YFSETQ.

This rearrangement joins TRBV7-8 to TRBJ2-1; no clear D. This CDR3 is 14 amino acids long. Per the germline V gene, CDR1 is SGHVS and CDR2 is FQNEAQ. V lost 5 bases and J 8 bases, leaving 16 bases between the germline ends. CDR3 sequence reads: CASSVFTPRDEQFF. CDR3 in DNA: TGTGCCAGCAGCGTTTTCACGCCTAGGGATGAGCAGTTCTTC. Based on the CDR3 plus reference TRBV7-8 and TRBJ2-1, the full variable domain is GAGVSQSPRYKVAKRGQDVALRCDPISGHVSLFWYQQALGQGPEFLTYFQNEAQLDKSGLPSDRFFAERPEGSVSTLKIQRTQQEDSAVYLCASSVFTPRDEQFFGPGTRLTVL.

The V call is TRBV29-1, the J call TRBJ2-1; D gene ambiguous. There are 10 residues in the CDR3. Between the trimmed V and J ends, which lost 4 bases and 7 bases, there was a span of 5 bases. Germline V gives CDR1 SQVTM, CDR2 ANQGSEA. CDR3 nucleotide sequence: TGCAGCGTTGCTCAGAATGAGCAGTTCTTC. Translated: CSVAQNEQFF.

The DNA of the CDR3 is TGTGCCAGCAGCGACTCCTTGGGGACGGAGAACACTGAAGCTTTCTTT. Translated, it gives CASSDSLGTENTEAFF. The rearrangement joins TRBV9 to TRBJ1-1; D is perhaps TRBD1 (5 bases). Germline lookup yields CDR1 SGDLS and CDR2 YYNGEE. The V and J ends lost 3 bases and 1 base respectively, with 16 bases between them. CDR3 size: 16 residues.

This chain links TRBV6-5 with TRBJ1-5; D gene unclear. Trimming left V 5 bases short and J 4 bases short, with 12 bases between. Per the germline V gene, CDR1 is MNHEY and CDR2 is SVGAGI. The CDR3 covers 14 residues. DNA of the CDR3: TGTGCCAGCAGTAAAACCCAGGCTAATCAGCCCCAGCATTTT. This sequence encodes CASSKTQANQPQHF.

The rearrangement links TRBV23-1 to TRBJ1-2, with 7 bases identical to TRBD1. TRBV23-1 is an open reading frame, and its role is uncertain. The V segment lost 3 bases and the J segment 3 bases; nucleotides outside the gene matches: 7. The CDR3 sequence is 15 residues long. The CDR3 DNA reads TGCGCCAGCAGTCATCTCGACAGGGAGGACTATGGCTACACCTTC. This translates into CASSHLDREDYGYTF.

The chain carries TRBV2 and TRBJ1-5, with D unclear. Looked up from germline, CDR1 is SNHLY and CDR2 is FYNNEI. Deletions cut 3 bases from V and 2 bases from J, with 14 bases between. This CDR3 has 16 residues. The CDR3 coding sequence is TGTGCCAGCAGTGACGGGAAAGGCCTAGGCAATCAGCCCCAGCATTTT. Amino acid sequence: CASSDGKGLGNQPQHF.

This CDR3 reads CASSSTGKTDYGYTF. The CDR3, as DNA: TGCGCCAGCAGCTCTACAGGGAAGACGGATTATGGCTACACCTTC. This chain joins TRBV5-1 and TRBJ1-2, with D possibly TRBD1 on 6 matching bases. Trimming cost V 3 bases and J 5 bases, with 17 bases left between them. Germline CDR1 and CDR2: SGHRS and YFSETQ. The CDR3 length is 15 residues.

In its sample, this clone was seen a few times. The chain carries TRBV29-1 and TRBJ1-2, with D possibly being TRBD1 (5 bases). Trimming shortened V by 1 base and J by 2 bases, and 8 bases separated the two germline ends. The CDR3 loop spans 13 amino acids. From germline, CDR1 is SQVTM and CDR2 ANQGSEA. The CDR3 spells CSVEGQKNYGYTF. The CDR3 coding sequence is TGCAGCGTTGAAGGACAGAAAAACTATGGCTACACCTTC. Combining the CDR3 with reference TRBV29-1 and TRBJ1-2 gives the whole variable domain SAVISQKPSRDICQRGTSLTIQCQVDSQVTMMFWYRQQPGQSLTLIATANQGSEATYESGFVIDKFPISRPNLTFSTLTVSNMSPEDSSIYLCSVEGQKNYGYTFGSGTRLTVV.

The genes are TRBV10-3 and TRBJ2-5; D remains ambiguous. The V and J ends lost 4 bases and 4 bases respectively, with 7 bases between them. The CDR3 has 12 residues. Per the germline V gene, CDR1 is ENHRY and CDR2 is SYGVKD. Here the CDR3 DNA reads TGTGCCATCAGTGGAACAGTAGAGACCCAGTACTTC. As protein: CAISGTVETQYF.

This clone has only one observation. The chain links TRBV5-4 to TRBJ2-5, with 7 positions matching TRBD1. V shed 4 bases and J 5 bases; nucleotides not matched to a gene: 5. Per germline, CDR1 SGHNT and CDR2 YYREEE (reference sequence). The CDR3 is made up of 13 amino acids. CDR3 sequence reads: CASSLDRVETQYF. The CDR3, as DNA: TGTGCCAGCAGCCTTGACAGGGTGGAGACCCAGTACTTC.

V gene TRBV7-3 combines with J gene TRBJ2-3; TRBD2 matches at 13 bases. The V gene end was trimmed by 5 bases and the J gene end by 5 bases; junction bases not matched to a gene: 7. Per the germline V gene, CDR1 is SGHTA and CDR2 is FQGTGA. The length of the CDR3 is 16 residues. The DNA of the CDR3 is TGTGCCAGCAGCCCTGCGACTAGCGGGGGGTTAGATACGCAGTATTTT. It is translated as CASSPATSGGLDTQYF.

The V gene is TRBV25-1, the J gene TRBJ2-5; unclear D gene. This CDR3 contains 13 residues. The germline gives CDR1 MGHDK, CDR2 SYGVNS. Trimming left V 0 bases short and J 5 bases short, with 7 bases between. The CDR3 DNA follows: TGTGCCAGCAGTGAATATATGGGTGAGACCCAGTACTTC. Encoded protein: CASSEYMGETQYF.